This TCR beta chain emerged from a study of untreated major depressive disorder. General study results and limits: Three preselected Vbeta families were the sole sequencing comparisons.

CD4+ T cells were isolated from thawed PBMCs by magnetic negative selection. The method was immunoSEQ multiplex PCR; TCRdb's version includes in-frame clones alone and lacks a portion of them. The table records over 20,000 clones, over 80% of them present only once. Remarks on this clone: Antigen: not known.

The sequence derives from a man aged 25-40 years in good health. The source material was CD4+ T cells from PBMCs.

The CDR3 DNA is TGCGCCAGCAGCTTGGAGGGAAGCGGGAGTGCGAATACGCAGTATTTT. It yields the protein CASSLEGSGSANTQYF. The chain links TRBV5-1 to TRBJ2-3; TRBD2 matches 8 bases. Germline-derived CDR1 and CDR2 are SGHRS and YFSETQ. This CDR3 is 16 amino acids long. Trimming cost V 0 bases and J 7 bases; bases outside gene matches: 10. Full variable domain (outside the CDR3, taken from reference TRBV5-1 and TRBJ2-3): KAGVTQTPRYLIKTRGQQVTLSCSPISGHRSVSWYQQTPGQGLQFLFEYFSETQRNKGNFPGRFSGRQFSNSRSEMNVSTLELGDSALYLCASSLEGSGSANTQYFGPGTRLTVL.